This TCR beta chain is drawn from a study of OX40 agonist ivuxolimab in advanced cancers. Study background: Antecedent anti-PD-1, anti-PD-L1 or anti-CTLA-4 therapy was permissible, with under 50% having received some. A partial response was reached by three patients: one with hepatocellular carcinoma and two with cutaneous melanoma. Study-level points and caveats: Mean expanded clone counts were higher in CD8+ than CD4+ T cells.

Libraries were prepared by immunoSEQ multiplex PCR; TCRdb keeps only in-frame clonotypes and omits some of them. The sample yields roughly 79,000 clones, 84% seen once. Autoimmune disease history or systemic immunosuppression excluded patients. In regard to this clone: The antigen is not known.

V lost 5 bases to trimming and J lost 0 bases, with 8 bases between them. The length of the CDR3 is 13 residues. Germline CDR1 and CDR2: SGHDT and YYEEEE. The sequencing here drew on CD4+ or CD8+ T cells sorted from blood, taken in a trial of the OX40 agonist ivuxolimab. V usage is TRBV5-6 and J usage is TRBJ1-2, with no clear D. This clonotype was obtained from an adult with an advanced solid tumor such as melanoma, head and neck, liver or kidney cancer. The DNA for the CDR3 is TGTGCCAGCAGACGGACGGCTAACTATGGCTACACCTTC. This sequence encodes CASRRTANYGYTF. The variable domain in full, completed from reference TRBV5-6 and TRBJ1-2, reads DAGVTQSPTHLIKTRGQQVTLRCSPKSGHDTVSWYQQALGQGPQFIFQYYEEEERQRGNFPDRFSGHQFPNYSSELNVNALLLGDSALYLCASRRTANYGYTFGSGTRLTVV.